The 23 T cell receptor beta chains in this list originate from one sample, sequenced in a study of blood T cell repertoires in COVID-19. Assay used: immunoSEQ multiplex PCR; TCRdb lists only in-frame clones, some missing. The table shows a few hundred thousand clones, with 90% occurring only once. The material sequenced was peripheral blood. These receptors all come from a woman aged 60-70 years with COVID-19, enrolled during active disease.

On this clone: The sample contains more than one DNA sequence encoding this CDR3. CDR3 region: CASSLGSTGELFF. CDR3 DNA sequence: TGTGCCAGCAGCTTAGGTTCGACCGGGGAGCTGTTTTTT. V is TRBV11-3 and J is TRBJ2-2; D uncertain. This CDR3 spans 13 amino acids. Trimming removed 1 base at V and 5 bases at J, with 5 bases between. Germline-derived CDR1 and CDR2 are SGHNT and YENEEA.

The chain joins TRBV7-8 to TRBJ2-7; 7 nucleotides align to TRBD2. The CDR3 covers 15 residues. In germline, CDR1 is SGHVS, CDR2 FQNEAQ. V trimming: 5 bases; J trimming: 5 bases; junction bases outside the gene matches: 12. In nucleotides, the CDR3 is TGTGCCAGCAGCCCCTGGCTGGGAGGGCTCGACGAGCAGTACTTC. It codes for CASSPWLGGLDEQYF.

There are a few counts of this clone. V is TRBV6-2 or TRBV6-3 and J is TRBJ2-7; 9 bases align to TRBD1. The ends lost 6 bases at V and 2 bases at J; junction bases unmatched: 11. This CDR3 is 16 amino acids long. Germline CDR1 is MNHEY and CDR2 is SVGEGT. The CDR3 loop reads CASSRTTGGETYEQYF. The CDR3 nucleotides are TGTGCCAGCAGCCGGACCACAGGGGGCGAAACCTACGAGCAGTACTTC.

This clone is a singleton in its sample. V and J are TRBV4-3 and TRBJ1-5; no definite D call. V lost 0 bases, J lost 11 bases, and 8 bases lay in between. The germline V gene encodes CDR1 LGHNA and CDR2 YSLEER. The CDR3 has 12 amino acids. The CDR3 DNA sequence: TGCGCCAGCAGCCAAGATTCCGGGGCCCAGCATTTT. It is translated as CASSQDSGAQHF.

The chain links TRBV7-2 to TRBJ1-4; the match to TRBD1 covers 8 bases. The CDR3 runs to 16 residues. With V trimmed by 5 bases and J by 6 bases, 11 bases remained unmatched. Germline CDR1 and CDR2: SGHTA and FQGNSA. The CDR3 region is CASSPRTGTGHEKLFF. The CDR3 nucleotides read TGTGCCAGCAGCCCCAGAACCGGGACAGGTCATGAAAAACTGTTTTTT.

The chain uses TRBV5-1 and TRBJ1-3; 7 nucleotides line up with TRBD1. The germline CDR1 and CDR2 sequences are SGHRS and YFSETQ. This CDR3 comprises 16 residues. V shed 4 bases and J 5 bases; nucleotides not matched to a gene: 12. The CDR3 region has the DNA TGCGCCAGCAGCCTCGGAATCGTGACAGGGCGAAACACCATATATTTT. Amino acid sequence: CASSLGIVTGRNTIYF.

This clone was seen only a few times. The rearrangement joins TRBV7-2 to TRBJ1-6, with D possibly being TRBD1 (6 bases). Trimming pared 2 bases from V and 7 bases from J, leaving 9 bases between. Per germline, CDR1 SGHTA and CDR2 FQGNSA. CDR3 length equals 14 residues. The CDR3 loop is CASSLQGKNSPLHF. CDR3 in DNA: TGTGCCAGCAGCTTACAGGGGAAAAATTCACCCCTCCACTTT.

The rearrangement links TRBV29-1 to TRBJ1-6; 9 nucleotides agree with TRBD1. In germline, CDR1 is SQVTM, CDR2 ANQGSEA. J lost 13 bases, V lost 1 base, and 5 bases had no gene match. This CDR3 comprises 13 residues. The CDR3 bases are TGCAGCGTTGAAGTAGGACAGGGGTCCCCCCTCCACTTT. Amino acid sequence: CSVEVGQGSPLHF.

The sample holds one count of this clone. The chain employs TRBV5-4 and TRBJ2-1, with 7 bases fitting TRBD2. V lost 4 bases and J lost 0; bases outside the gene matches: 13. The CDR3 runs 18 residues. The germline gives CDR1 SGHNT, CDR2 YYREEE (reference sequence). CDR3 sequence: CASSPGGSGTSSYNEQFF. In DNA form, the CDR3 reads TGTGCCAGCAGCCCCGGCGGAAGCGGGACGAGCTCCTACAATGAGCAGTTCTTC. Full variable domain (rest looked up from reference TRBV5-4 and TRBJ2-1): ETGVTQSPTHLIKTRGQQVTLRCSSQSGHNTVSWYQQALGQGPQFIFQYYREEENGRGNFPPRFSGLQFPNYSSELNVNALELDDSALYLCASSPGGSGTSSYNEQFFGPGTRLTVL.

The chain employs TRBV4-2 and TRBJ1-5; D is undetermined. CDR3 length: 13 residues. The V end was cut by 4 bases, the J end by 3 bases, with 7 bases between. Germline V gene sequence: CDR1 LGHNA, CDR2 YNFKEQ. The CDR3 is CASSLEANQPQHF. The CDR3 DNA follows: TGTGCCAGCAGCCTCGAGGCCAATCAGCCCCAGCATTTT.

The J gene is TRBJ2-7, the V gene TRBV18; TRBD2 aligns across 12 bases. This CDR3 region has 15 residues. V lost 5 bases, J lost 2 bases, and 4 bases stayed unmatched. CDR1 KGHSH and CDR2 LQKENI come from the germline V gene. CDR3 nucleotides: TGTGCCAGCTCAGAGGGACTAGCGGGCACCTACGAGCAGTACTTC. It yields the protein CASSEGLAGTYEQYF.

This sequence joins TRBV12-3 or TRBV12-4 and TRBJ2-1; D gene uncertain. Trimming removed 1 base at V and 7 bases at J, with 2 bases between. This CDR3 is 11 amino acids long. DNA of the CDR3: TGTGCCAGCAGTTTAGTAAATGAGCAGTTCTTC. Amino acids: CASSLVNEQFF.

This sequence joins TRBV11-3 and TRBJ2-2; unclear D gene. Germline assignment: CDR1 SGHNT and CDR2 YENEEA. With 6 bases removed from V and 4 bases from J, the gap between germline ends came to 12 bases. This CDR3 has 14 amino acids. The CDR3 region has the DNA TGTGCCAGCAGTCCGAACTCTCGCACCGGGGAGCTGTTTTTT. Translating it yields CASSPNSRTGELFF.

The V call is TRBV9, the J call TRBJ1-2; D gene uncertain. Germline V gene data show CDR1 as SGDLS and CDR2 as YYNGEE. V was pared by 3 bases and J by 3 bases, with 12 bases between. This CDR3 has 14 residues. CDR3 in DNA: TGTGCCAGCAGCGAAAGCACCGGGGACTATGGCTACACCTTC. Protein sequence: CASSESTGDYGYTF.

The V gene is TRBV6-5, the J gene TRBJ2-7; 10 bases are shared with TRBD2. In germline, CDR1 is MNHEY, CDR2 SVGAGI. The CDR3 covers 13 residues. The V and J ends lost 10 bases and 2 bases, in that order; junction bases with no gene match: 5. In nucleotides, the CDR3 is TGTGCCACCCGGACTAGCGGTCCCTACGAGCAGTACTTC. This encodes CATRTSGPYEQYF.

The chain carries TRBV5-8 and TRBJ2-3; D might be TRBD1 (5 bases). The CDR3 sequence is 13 residues long. With 2 bases removed from V and 7 bases from J, the gap between germline ends came to 11 bases. Germline assignment: CDR1 SGHTS and CDR2 YDEGEE. Here the CDR3 reads CASSFRGAYTQYF. CDR3 nucleotide sequence: TGTGCCAGCAGCTTTAGGGGTGCCTATACGCAGTATTTT.

The gene calls are TRBV4-1 and TRBJ1-4, with no clear D. Germline-derived CDR1 and CDR2 are MGHRA and YSYEKL. Trimming pared 7 bases from V and 3 bases from J, leaving 15 bases between. The CDR3 spans 15 residues. DNA for the CDR3: TGCGCCAGCAATCCTTCCCCCCAGGCTAATGAAAAACTGTTTTTT. Translating it yields CASNPSPQANEKLFF.

The V and J genes are TRBV7-2 and TRBJ2-1; D is unclear. The CDR3 is made up of 15 amino acids. Germline V gives CDR1 SGHTA, CDR2 FQGNSA. V shed 1 base and J shed 6 bases, with 13 bases lying between them. CDR3 loop: CASSLVSSSGNEQFF. CDR3 in DNA: TGTGCCAGCAGCTTAGTTTCCAGTTCAGGCAATGAGCAGTTCTTC. The full variable domain, rest sourced from reference TRBV7-2 and TRBJ2-1, is GAGVSQSPSNKVTEKGKDVELRCDPISGHTALYWYRQSLGQGLEFLIYFQGNSAPDKSGLPSDRFSAERTGGSVSTLTIQRTQQEDSAVYLCASSLVSSSGNEQFFGPGTRLTVL.

The gene calls are TRBV19 and TRBJ2-7; D call uncertain. Germline lookup yields CDR1 LNHDA and CDR2 SQIVND (reference sequence). V was pared by 5 bases and J by 0 bases, with 14 bases between. The CDR3 contains 15 residues. The CDR3 region has the DNA TGTGCCAGTAGTTCCCCACACAGTAGCTCCTACGAGCAGTACTTC. It encodes CASSSPHSSSYEQYF. Supplemented by reference TRBV19 and TRBJ2-7, the full variable domain reads DGGITQSPKYLFRKEGQNVTLSCEQNLNHDAMYWYRQDPGQGLRLIYYSQIVNDFQKGDIAEGYSVSREKKESFPLTVTSAQKNPTAFYLCASSSPHSSSYEQYFGPGTRLTVT.

The chain employs TRBV4-3 and TRBJ1-5; 9 bases align to TRBD1. This CDR3 has 16 residues. Germline CDR1 reads LGHNA; CDR2 reads YSLEER. The V and J ends lost 3 bases and 2 bases, in that order; junction bases with no gene match: 5. CDR3 amino acids: CASSQGTGGGNQPQHF. In DNA form, the CDR3 reads TGCGCCAGCAGCCAGGGCACAGGGGGCGGCAATCAGCCCCAGCATTTT.

Points on this clone: This sample includes further DNA sequences coding for the same CDR3. The chain joins TRBV27 to TRBJ1-6; D may be TRBD1 (5 bases). V was cut by 0 bases and J by 7 bases, with 7 bases left in between. The CDR3 runs to 14 residues. In germline, CDR1 is MNHEY, CDR2 SMNVEV (reference sequence). CDR3 nucleotide sequence: TGTGCCAGCAGTTTATCGGGGGGAAATTCACCCCTCCACTTT. Translation gives CASSLSGGNSPLHF.

This chain links TRBV18 with TRBJ1-5, with 7 bases aligning to TRBD1. This CDR3 spans 14 amino acids. Germline values: CDR1 KGHSH, CDR2 LQKENI. V dropped 2 bases and J dropped 5; count of bases not matched to a gene: 3. The CDR3 loop reads CASSPDREYQPQHF. The CDR3 coding sequence is TGTGCCAGCTCACCAGACAGGGAGTATCAGCCCCAGCATTTT.

The chain carries TRBV18 and TRBJ2-1; 8 bases align to TRBD2. Germline assignment: CDR1 KGHSH and CDR2 LQKENI. This CDR3 contains 15 residues. Trimming took 1 base from V and 5 from J; bases not matched to a gene: 4. The CDR3 loop reads CASSPRPAGDNEQFF. CDR3 nucleotides: TGTGCCAGCTCACCACGACCAGCGGGGGACAATGAGCAGTTCTTC.